The sequence of this TCR beta chain was determined in a study of Graves' ophthalmopathy and Graves' hyperthyroidism. RNA served as the template for amplifying TCR beta CDR3 regions. Second-round multiplex PCR came after a first-round RT-PCR that employed HTBI primers. TCRdb re-derived calls from the multiplex PCR reads in MiXCR, one entry per CDR3 protein. The repertoire has 200,000 to 300,000 distinct CDR3 sequences, less than 55% of them found once; the top ten carry more than 45%. This clonotype has a handful of counts. CDR1 and CDR2 (germline): MGHDK, SYGVNS. The CDR3 contains 12 residues. V was pared by 4 bases and J by 5 bases, with 8 bases between.

Sequencing was performed on peripheral blood. The chain links TRBV25-1 to TRBJ2-5; D gene ambiguous. The sequence came from an adult man with Graves' ophthalmopathy. CDR3 sequence: CASSVRGETQYF. DNA of the CDR3: TGTGCCAGCAGTGTACGTGGGGAGACCCAGTACTTC.